The 23 T cell receptor beta chains in this list originate from one sample, sequenced in a study of CD8 T cell repertoires and HIV-1 epitope variants. Antigen specificity for these receptors is unknown. Assay used: immunoSEQ multiplex PCR; TCRdb lists only in-frame clones, some missing. The sample has approximately 5,000 clones, about 62% seen once. Sequenced sample: cultured CD8+ T cells derived from PBMCs. Every receptor here comes from a male donor with HIV.

The rearrangement links TRBV28 to TRBJ1-4; perhaps TRBD1 as D (5 bases). This CDR3 region has 15 residues. Germline V CDR1 and CDR2: MDHEN, SYDVKM. Trimming stripped 8 bases from V and 8 bases from J, with 21 bases between. The CDR3 sequence is CASAITGHRGEKLFF. The CDR3 DNA sequence: TGTGCCAGCGCAATTACTGGCCACCGGGGGGAAAAACTGTTTTTT.

V usage is TRBV7-2 and J usage is TRBJ2-7; maybe TRBD2 (6 bases). Germline assignment: CDR1 SGHTA and CDR2 FQGNSA. CDR3 length: 13 residues. V dropped 5 bases and J dropped 6 bases, with 14 bases sitting between them. CDR3 nucleotide sequence: TGTGCCAGCAGCCGATCGGGAGTCGGCGAGCAGTACTTC. This codes for CASSRSGVGEQYF.

This clone is medium-sized by share. The chain links TRBV29-1 to TRBJ2-3, with D possibly being TRBD2 (5 bases). Germline CDR1 SQVTM, CDR2 ANQGSEA. The CDR3 totals 14 residues. V shed 7 bases and J shed 2 bases, with 16 bases lying between them. The CDR3 sequence: CSAAGTESTDTQYF. The CDR3 coding sequence is TGCAGCGCGGCGGGCACCGAGTCCACAGATACGCAGTATTTT.

This clone was seen a handful of times. The rearrangement joins TRBV5-4 to TRBJ1-1, with 11 nucleotides matching TRBD1. The CDR3 is 15 amino acids. V shed 5 bases and J 4 bases; nucleotides not matched to a gene: 7. Germline lookup yields CDR1 SGHNT and CDR2 YYREEE (reference sequence). The DNA for the CDR3 is TGTGCCAGCAGTCTGGACAGGGGGCTGGGCACTGAAGCTTTCTTT. It codes for CASSLDRGLGTEAFF.

Points on this clone: Germline is not matched at one junction end, which may reflect a read error. The chain links TRBV5-3 to TRBJ2-5, with D possibly matching TRBD2 (5 bases). TRBV5-3 belongs to the ORF category, with a function that is uncertain. CDR3 length: 15 residues. The CDR3 DNA is TGTGCCAGCAGCTCCGCCGGGATAGATCAAGAGACCCAGTACTTC. Translation: CASSSAGIDQETQYF.

This clone appeared a single time. The V call is TRBV7-8, the J call TRBJ2-1, with TRBD2 identical over 8 bases. CDR3 length: 15 amino acids. V gave up 0 bases and J gave up 9 bases; unmatched junction bases: 7. Germline V CDR1 and CDR2: SGHVS, FQNEAQ. For the CDR3, the DNA is TGTGCCAGCAGCTTAGCTAGCGGGGCTTCGGGTGAGCAGTTCTTC. As protein: CASSLASGASGEQFF.

The genes are TRBV29-1 and TRBJ2-1; 9 bases map to TRBD1. V dropped 6 bases and J dropped 14; count of bases not matched to a gene: 14. Germline loops: CDR1 SQVTM, CDR2 ANQGSEA. There are 13 residues in the CDR3. The CDR3 here is CSVIGQGLWEKFF. The DNA for the CDR3 is TGCAGCGTGATAGGACAGGGGCTTTGGGAAAAGTTCTTC.

The chain uses TRBV6-5 and TRBJ1-2; maybe TRBD1 (5 bases). Germline CDR1 is MNHEY and CDR2 is SVGAGI. Trimming took off 2 bases at V and 6 bases at J, with 13 bases between the two ends. This CDR3 has 14 amino acids. This CDR3 is CASSYAGGADGYTF. CDR3 coding DNA: TGTGCCAGCAGTTACGCAGGAGGGGCGGATGGCTACACCTTC.

The V call is TRBV19, the J call TRBJ1-6; unclear D gene. V lost 5 bases to trimming and J lost 7 bases, with 6 bases between them. This CDR3 is 12 amino acids long. Germline CDR1 reads LNHDA; CDR2 reads SQIVND (reference sequence). CDR3 nucleotides: TGTGCCAGTAGTGGGAAGAATTCACCCCTCCACTTT. Translated, it gives CASSGKNSPLHF.

This clone was counted a single time. The chain has TRBV2 and TRBJ2-3; D possibly uses TRBD1 or TRBD2 (6 bases each). This CDR3 contains 15 residues. From germline, CDR1 is SNHLY and CDR2 FYNNEI. V lost 4 bases, J lost 3 bases, and 14 bases lay in between. DNA of the CDR3: TGTGCCAGCAGTGTCGACGGGGGCCCTACAGATACGCAGTATTTT. Its protein product is CASSVDGGPTDTQYF.

The V and J genes are TRBV2 and TRBJ2-7; perhaps TRBD1 as D (6 bases). V gave up 2 bases and J gave up 2 bases, with 16 bases separating them. The CDR3 totals 16 residues. Looked up from germline, CDR1 is SNHLY and CDR2 is FYNNEI. CDR3 sequence: CASSEPNRQDTYEQYF. CDR3 nucleotides: TGTGCCAGCAGTGAACCTAACCGACAGGATACCTACGAGCAGTACTTC.

The CDR3: CASSAEDRAYGSGTGELFF. CDR3 in DNA: TGTGCCAGCAGTGCCGAGGACAGGGCATACGGGTCGGGCACCGGGGAGCTGTTTTTT. The chain couples TRBV9 to TRBJ2-2, with 8 bases that match TRBD1. The CDR3 runs 19 residues. V was pared by 5 bases and J by 4 bases, with 19 bases of the junction left unmatched. Germline V gene data show CDR1 as SGDLS and CDR2 as YYNGEE.

This clone has more than one count but fewer than ten. The chain joins TRBV2 to TRBJ2-7, with 8 bases aligning to TRBD1. Germline CDR1 reads SNHLY; CDR2 reads FYNNEI. V lost 1 base, J lost 2 bases, and 1 base stayed unmatched. There are 14 residues in the CDR3. The chain's CDR3 is CASSEGTGTYEQYF. CDR3 in DNA: TGTGCCAGCAGTGAAGGGACAGGGACCTACGAGCAGTACTTC.

The chain recombines TRBV7-2 with TRBJ2-1, with TRBD2 matching 8 bases. The CDR3 is 17 amino acids. V shed 1 base and J 6 bases; nucleotides not matched to a gene: 11. Germline assignment: CDR1 SGHTA and CDR2 FQGNSA. As DNA, the CDR3 is TGTGCCAGCAGCTTAGAGCCCCGGACTAGCTGGGGCAATGAGCAGTTCTTC. Protein product: CASSLEPRTSWGNEQFF.

The V call is TRBV7-9, the J call TRBJ1-1; TRBD1 matches 9 bases. J lost 5 bases, V lost 3 bases, and 7 bases had no gene match. CDR1 SEHNR and CDR2 FQNEAQ come from the germline V gene (reference sequence). The CDR3 runs to 15 residues. As DNA, the CDR3 is TGTGCCAGCAGCTTGTTAGGGACAGGGTATACTGAAGCTTTCTTT. Translation gives CASSLLGTGYTEAFF.

This chain connects TRBV27 to TRBJ2-7; TRBD1 is a possible D gene (7 bases). V was trimmed by 2 bases and J by 4 bases, leaving 21 bases between them. Germline lookup yields CDR1 MNHEY and CDR2 SMNVEV (reference sequence). The CDR3 consists of 17 residues. CDR3 residues: CASSLRTSETGRYEQYF. For the CDR3, the DNA is TGTGCCAGCAGTTTAAGAACTTCAGAGACAGGGAGGTACGAGCAGTACTTC.

This clone was counted only a few times. The V gene is TRBV9, the J gene TRBJ1-2; 8 positions match TRBD1. The CDR3 covers 15 residues. Germline CDR1 and CDR2: SGDLS and YYNGEE. Trimming cost V 1 base and J 5 bases; bases outside gene matches: 7. The CDR3 nucleotides are TGTGCCAGCAGCGTAACCGGGGGACAGGCTTATGGCTACACCTTC. The encoded protein is CASSVTGGQAYGYTF.

V usage is TRBV27 and J usage is TRBJ2-5; TRBD1 agrees at 8 bases. The V gene's germline CDR1 is MNHEY and CDR2 SMNVEV (reference sequence). The CDR3 consists of 14 residues. The ends lost 5 bases at V and 5 bases at J; junction bases unmatched: 7. Here the CDR3 reads CASSGRTGIETQYF. The CDR3 bases are TGTGCCAGCAGTGGGCGGACAGGGATCGAGACCCAGTACTTC.

V usage is TRBV28 and J usage is TRBJ1-1; TRBD1 matches at 8 bases. V dropped 8 bases and J dropped 1; count of bases not matched to a gene: 6. The CDR3 runs to 14 residues. Germline CDR1 and CDR2: MDHEN and SYDVKM. In DNA form, the CDR3 reads TGTGCCAGCTGGGTGACAGGGGAGAACACTGAAGCTTTCTTT. It specifies CASWVTGENTEAFF.

The chain recombines TRBV6-6 with TRBJ1-1; D call uncertain. The germline V gene has CDR1 MNHNY and CDR2 SVGAGI (reference sequence). The V end lost 8 bases, the J end lost 0 bases, and 13 bases lay between the germline ends. This CDR3 spans 14 amino acids. The DNA for the CDR3 is TGTGCCAGCTCCCCTTTGGGATTGAACACTGAAGCTTTCTTT. Protein sequence: CASSPLGLNTEAFF.

This clone is termed medium-sized. The rearrangement joins TRBV28 to TRBJ2-7; 7 bases match TRBD1. Germline V gene data show CDR1 as MDHEN and CDR2 as SYDVKM. The CDR3 is 16 residues long. Losses at the gene ends were 4 bases for V and 3 bases for J; bases not matched to a gene: 12. CDR3 residues: CASSWSLGQSLYEQYF. Written as DNA, the CDR3 is TGTGCCAGCAGTTGGTCACTGGGACAGAGCCTCTACGAGCAGTACTTC.

The gene calls are TRBV14 and TRBJ2-7, with 11 nucleotides matching TRBD2. The CDR3 has 15 residues. The germline CDR1 and CDR2 sequences are SGHDN and FVKESK. Germline trimming cut 1 base from V and 7 bases from J; bases unmatched to any gene: 6. CDR3 sequence reads: CASSQGLAGPWEQYF. Written as DNA, the CDR3 is TGTGCCAGCAGCCAAGGACTAGCGGGACCTTGGGAGCAGTACTTC.

V gene TRBV5-5 combines with J gene TRBJ2-2, with D possibly matching TRBD2 (6 bases). CDR1 SGHKS and CDR2 YYEKEE come from the germline V gene (reference sequence). V shed 2 bases and J shed 6 bases, with 11 bases lying between them. There are 14 residues in the CDR3. The CDR3 spells CASSLWGDSGELFF. The CDR3 DNA follows: TGTGCCAGCAGCTTATGGGGGGACTCCGGGGAGCTGTTTTTT.